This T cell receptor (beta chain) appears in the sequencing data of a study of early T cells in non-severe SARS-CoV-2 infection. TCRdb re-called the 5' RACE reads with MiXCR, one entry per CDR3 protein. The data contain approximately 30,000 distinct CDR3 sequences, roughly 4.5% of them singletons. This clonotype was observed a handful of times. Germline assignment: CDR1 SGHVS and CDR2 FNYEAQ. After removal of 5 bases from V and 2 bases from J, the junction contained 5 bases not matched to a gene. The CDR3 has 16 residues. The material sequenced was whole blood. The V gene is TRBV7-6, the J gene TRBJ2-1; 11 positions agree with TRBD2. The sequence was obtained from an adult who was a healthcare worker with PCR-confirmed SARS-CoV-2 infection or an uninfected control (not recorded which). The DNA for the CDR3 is TGTGCCAGCAGCCCGCTAGCGGGGGGCACCTACAATGAGCAGTTCTTC. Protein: CASSPLAGGTYNEQFF. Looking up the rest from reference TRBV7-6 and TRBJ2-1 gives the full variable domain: GAGVSQSPRYKVTKRGQDVALRCDPISGHVSLYWYRQALGQGPEFLTYFNYEAQQDKSGLPNDRFSAERPEGSISTLTIQRTEQRDSAMYRCASSPLAGGTYNEQFFGPGTRLTVL.